This paragraph reports one T cell receptor (beta chain). This specimen belongs to a study of response to subunit inactivated influenza vaccine. V lost 6 bases, J lost 3 bases, and 7 bases stayed unmatched. CDR3 length: 15 amino acids. Germline V CDR1 and CDR2: LNHDA, SQIVND (reference sequence). TCRdb redid the calling of the RT-PCR reads with MiXCR, one entry per CDR3 protein. The profile shows under 750,000 distinct CDR3 sequences, 10% to 15% of them singletons. The chain couples TRBV19 to TRBJ2-2, with 7 positions matching TRBD1. The sequence was collected from a man aged 45-65 years who received an inactivated influenza vaccine. Sequenced here: PBMCs from blood, sampled on the day of vaccination. CDR3 loop: CASRPGQRHTGELFF. The CDR3 nucleotides read TGTGCCAGTAGACCGGGACAGAGACACACCGGGGAGCTGTTTTTT.